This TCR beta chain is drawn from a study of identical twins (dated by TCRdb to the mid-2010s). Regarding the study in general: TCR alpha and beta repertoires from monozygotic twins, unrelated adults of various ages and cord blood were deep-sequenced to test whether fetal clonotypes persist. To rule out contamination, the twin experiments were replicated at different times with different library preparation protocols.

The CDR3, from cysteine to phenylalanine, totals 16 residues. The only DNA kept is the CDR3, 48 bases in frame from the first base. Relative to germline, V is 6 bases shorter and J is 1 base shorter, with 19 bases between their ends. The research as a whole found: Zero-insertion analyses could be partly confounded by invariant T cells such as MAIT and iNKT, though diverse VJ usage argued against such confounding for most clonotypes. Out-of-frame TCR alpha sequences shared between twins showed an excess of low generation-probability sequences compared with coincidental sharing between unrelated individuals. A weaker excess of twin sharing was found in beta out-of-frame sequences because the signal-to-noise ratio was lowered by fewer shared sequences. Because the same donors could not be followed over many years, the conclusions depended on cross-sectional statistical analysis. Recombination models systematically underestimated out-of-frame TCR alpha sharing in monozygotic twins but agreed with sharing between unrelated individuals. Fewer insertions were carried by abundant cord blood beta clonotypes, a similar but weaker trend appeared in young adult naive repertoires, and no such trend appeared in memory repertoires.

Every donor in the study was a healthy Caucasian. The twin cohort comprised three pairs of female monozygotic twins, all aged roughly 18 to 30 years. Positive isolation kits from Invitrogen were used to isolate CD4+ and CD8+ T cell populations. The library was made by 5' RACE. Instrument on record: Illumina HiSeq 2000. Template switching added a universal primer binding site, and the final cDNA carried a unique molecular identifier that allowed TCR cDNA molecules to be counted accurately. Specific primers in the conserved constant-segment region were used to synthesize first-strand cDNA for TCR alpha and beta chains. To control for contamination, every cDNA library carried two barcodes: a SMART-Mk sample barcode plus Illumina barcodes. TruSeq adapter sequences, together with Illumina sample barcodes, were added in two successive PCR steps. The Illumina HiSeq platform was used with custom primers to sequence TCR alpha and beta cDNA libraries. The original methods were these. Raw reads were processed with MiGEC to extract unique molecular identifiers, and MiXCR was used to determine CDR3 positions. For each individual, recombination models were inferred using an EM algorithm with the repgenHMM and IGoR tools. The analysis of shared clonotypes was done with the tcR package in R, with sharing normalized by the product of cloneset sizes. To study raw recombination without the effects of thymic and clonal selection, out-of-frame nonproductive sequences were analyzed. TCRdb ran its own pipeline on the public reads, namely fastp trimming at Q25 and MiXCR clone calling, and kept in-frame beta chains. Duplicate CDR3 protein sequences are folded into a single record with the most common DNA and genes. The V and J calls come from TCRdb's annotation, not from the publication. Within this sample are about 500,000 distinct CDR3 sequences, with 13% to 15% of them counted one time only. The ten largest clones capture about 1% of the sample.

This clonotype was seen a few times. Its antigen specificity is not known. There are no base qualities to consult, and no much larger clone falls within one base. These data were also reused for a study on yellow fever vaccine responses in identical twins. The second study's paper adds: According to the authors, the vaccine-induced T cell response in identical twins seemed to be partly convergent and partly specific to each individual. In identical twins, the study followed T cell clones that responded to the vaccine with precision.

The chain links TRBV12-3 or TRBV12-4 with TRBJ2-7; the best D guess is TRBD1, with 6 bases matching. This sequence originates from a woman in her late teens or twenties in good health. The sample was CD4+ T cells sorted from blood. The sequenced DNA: TGTGCCAGCAGCCCTTCGGACAGTACTCTTTCCTACGAGCAGTACTTC. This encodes CASSPSDSTLSYEQYF.